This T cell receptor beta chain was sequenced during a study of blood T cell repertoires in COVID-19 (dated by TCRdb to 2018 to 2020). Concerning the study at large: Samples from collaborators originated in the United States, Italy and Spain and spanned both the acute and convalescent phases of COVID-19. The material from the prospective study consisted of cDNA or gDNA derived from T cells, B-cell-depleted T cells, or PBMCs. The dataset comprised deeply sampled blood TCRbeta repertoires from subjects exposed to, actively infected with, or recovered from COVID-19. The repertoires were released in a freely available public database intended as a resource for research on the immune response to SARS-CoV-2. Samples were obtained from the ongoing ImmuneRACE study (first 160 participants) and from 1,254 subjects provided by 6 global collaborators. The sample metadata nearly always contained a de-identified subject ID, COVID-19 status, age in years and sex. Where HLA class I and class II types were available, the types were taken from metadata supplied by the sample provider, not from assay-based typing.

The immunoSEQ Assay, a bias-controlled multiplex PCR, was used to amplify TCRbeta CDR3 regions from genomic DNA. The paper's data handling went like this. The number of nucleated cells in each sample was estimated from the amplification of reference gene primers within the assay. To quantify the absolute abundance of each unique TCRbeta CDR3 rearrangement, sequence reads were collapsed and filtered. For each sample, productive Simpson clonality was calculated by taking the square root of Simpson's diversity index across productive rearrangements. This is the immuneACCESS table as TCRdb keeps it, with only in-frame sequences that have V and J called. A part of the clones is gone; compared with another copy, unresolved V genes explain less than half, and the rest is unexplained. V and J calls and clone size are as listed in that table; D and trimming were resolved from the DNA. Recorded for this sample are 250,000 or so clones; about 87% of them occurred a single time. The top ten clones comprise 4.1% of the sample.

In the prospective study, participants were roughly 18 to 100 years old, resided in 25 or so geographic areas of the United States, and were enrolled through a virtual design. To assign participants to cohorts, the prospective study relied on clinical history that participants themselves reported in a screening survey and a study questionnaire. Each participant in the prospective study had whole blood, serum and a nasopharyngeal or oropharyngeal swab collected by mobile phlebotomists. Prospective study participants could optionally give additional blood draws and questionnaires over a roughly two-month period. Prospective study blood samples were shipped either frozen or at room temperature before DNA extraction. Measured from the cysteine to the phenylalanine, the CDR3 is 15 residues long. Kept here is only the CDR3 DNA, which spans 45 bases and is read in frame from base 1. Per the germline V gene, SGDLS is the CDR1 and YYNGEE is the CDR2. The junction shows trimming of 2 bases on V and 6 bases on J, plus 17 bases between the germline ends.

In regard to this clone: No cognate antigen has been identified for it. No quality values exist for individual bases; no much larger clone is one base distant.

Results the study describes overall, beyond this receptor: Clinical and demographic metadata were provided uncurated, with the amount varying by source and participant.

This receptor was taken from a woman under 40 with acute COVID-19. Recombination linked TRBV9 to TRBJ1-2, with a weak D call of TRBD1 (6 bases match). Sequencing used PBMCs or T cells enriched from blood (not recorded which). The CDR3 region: CASSVLGGRGDGYTF. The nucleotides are TGTGCCAGCAGCGTCCTAGGGGGTCGGGGTGATGGCTACACCTTC.